One sample yielded the 6 T cell receptor beta chains listed below, sequenced in a study of shared clonotypes between healthy human individuals. TCRdb keeps only in-frame clones here, not all; method: immunoSEQ multiplex PCR. This table has about 1.5 million clones, 95% to 99% appearing once. The sequencing input was naive CD4+ T cells sorted from blood. As for subset: CD45RA+ positively selected. These TCRs come from a man in his thirties or forties in good health.

As to this clone: The sample carries other DNA sequences with the same CDR3. This rearrangement joins TRBV6-1 to TRBJ2-7; D perhaps matches TRBD1 (6 bases). This CDR3 region has 13 residues. From germline, CDR1 is MNHNS and CDR2 SASEGT. Between the trimmed V and J ends, which lost 4 bases and 2 bases, there was a span of 9 bases. CDR3 loop: CASSVGQTYEQYF. The CDR3 nucleotides are TGTGCCAGCAGTGTAGGACAGACCTACGAGCAGTACTTC.

CDR3 in DNA: TGTGCCAGCAGCGCAGGGGGTACGACAGGCAGCTGGGGCTACACCTTC. It is translated as CASSAGGTTGSWGYTF. This chain joins TRBV9 and TRBJ1-2; 7 nucleotides line up with TRBD1. CDR3 length equals 16 residues. Germline assignment: CDR1 SGDLS and CDR2 YYNGEE. V shed 3 bases, J shed 8 bases, and the junction held 16 bases outside the gene matches.

The V and J genes are TRBV18 and TRBJ2-5; D could derive from TRBD1 or TRBD2 (6 bases each). This CDR3 has 15 amino acids. CDR1 is KGHSH and CDR2 is LQKENI in the germline V gene. The germline V and J ends were trimmed by 0 bases and 5 bases, with 13 bases remaining between them. The CDR3: CASSPPSGALETQYF. Here the CDR3 DNA reads TGTGCCAGCTCACCACCGTCGGGGGCTCTGGAGACCCAGTACTTC.

The chain carries TRBV5-1 and TRBJ2-1; 8 bases align to TRBD2. There are 18 residues in the CDR3. The V gene's germline CDR1 is SGHRS and CDR2 YFSETQ. Trimming took 4 bases from V and 4 from J; bases not matched to a gene: 16. This CDR3 is CASSPAVPGTRIYNEQFF. CDR3 coding DNA: TGCGCCAGCAGCCCGGCGGTCCCCGGGACTAGGATTTACAATGAGCAGTTCTTC. Using reference TRBV5-1 and TRBJ2-1 for the parts outside the CDR3, the full variable domain is KAGVTQTPRYLIKTRGQQVTLSCSPISGHRSVSWYQQTPGQGLQFLFEYFSETQRNKGNFPGRFSGRQFSNSRSEMNVSTLELGDSALYLCASSPAVPGTRIYNEQFFGPGTRLTVL.

The chain carries TRBV9 and TRBJ2-5, with TRBD2 matching 9 bases. The ends lost 3 bases at V and 0 bases at J; junction bases unmatched: 6. The CDR3 covers 16 residues. Germline V gene data show CDR1 as SGDLS and CDR2 as YYNGEE. In nucleotides, the CDR3 is TGTGCCAGCAGCGGGGGGGCTAGCGGGAACCAAGAGACCCAGTACTTC. Its protein is CASSGGASGNQETQYF.

The rearrangement uses TRBV10-1 and TRBJ1-1; 7 bases align to TRBD1. Germline V gene data show CDR1 as WNHNN and CDR2 as SYGVQD (reference sequence). With 0 bases clipped from V and 6 bases from J, the junction kept 7 bases outside the gene matches. CDR3 size: 15 residues. The CDR3 here is CASSESTGVLAEAFF. CDR3 nucleotide sequence: TGCGCCAGCAGTGAGTCTACAGGGGTGTTGGCTGAAGCTTTCTTT.